The 11 T cell receptor beta chains given below trace back to one sample, sequenced in a study of shared clonotypes between healthy human individuals. The naive CD8 fraction comprised CD45RO-negative cells positively selected for CCR7 and excluded terminally differentiated effector memory CD45RA+ cells. The table came from immunoSEQ multiplex PCR; TCRdb's copy has only in-frame clones and leaves some out. This repertoire shows about 590,000 clones, over 95% found once; its top ten account for roughly 0.1%. The sample consisted of naive CD8+ T cells sorted from blood. These receptors originate from a woman aged 25 to 39 in good health.

The V gene is TRBV27, the J gene TRBJ2-7; 10 nucleotides align to TRBD2. The CDR3 loop spans 15 amino acids. The germline V gene encodes CDR1 MNHEY and CDR2 SMNVEV (reference sequence). With V trimmed by 6 bases and J by 6 bases, 11 bases remained unmatched. CDR3 sequence reads: CASRGWTSGTFEQYF. The CDR3 DNA reads as TGTGCCAGCAGGGGGTGGACTAGCGGCACGTTCGAGCAGTACTTC.

The V gene is TRBV28, the J gene TRBJ1-3, with D possibly matching TRBD1 (5 bases). This CDR3 is 14 amino acids long. Germline V gene lookup returns CDR1 MDHEN and CDR2 SYDVKM. Trimming stripped 6 bases from V and 6 bases from J, with 15 bases between. The CDR3 loop is CASRASGTLNTIYF. In nucleotides, the CDR3 is TGTGCCAGCAGAGCTTCCGGGACTTTAAACACCATATATTTT.

The genes are TRBV6-1 and TRBJ1-1; D is possibly TRBD1 (5 bases). The CDR3 extends over 11 amino acids. Trimming left V 10 bases short and J 4 bases short, with 10 bases between. In germline, CDR1 is MNHNS, CDR2 SASEGT. CDR3 in DNA: TGTGCCAAATGGGGGGGCACTGAAGCTTTCTTT. It encodes CAKWGGTEAFF.

The chain joins TRBV5-3 to TRBJ2-7; TRBD2 matches at 12 bases. TRBV5-3 is classed as an ORF, of uncertain function. CDR3 length: 15 residues. V was clipped by 4 bases and J by 5 bases; unmatched bases: 7. The CDR3 protein is CARSERTSGNHEQYF. DNA of the CDR3: TGTGCCAGAAGCGAAAGGACTAGCGGGAATCACGAGCAGTACTTC.

The CDR3 bases are TGCGCCAGCAGCTTGGAAGGGACATCGTACAATGAGCAGTTCTTC. Its protein is CASSLEGTSYNEQFF. This chain joins TRBV5-1 and TRBJ2-1, with D possibly being TRBD1 (6 bases). V lost 0 bases and J 4 bases, leaving 11 bases between the germline ends. There are 15 residues in the CDR3. Germline values: CDR1 SGHRS, CDR2 YFSETQ.

The chain is built from TRBV5-4 and TRBJ2-6, with 9 nucleotides matching TRBD2. The CDR3 has 17 residues. V lost 5 bases and J lost 4; bases outside the gene matches: 10. Germline CDR1 is SGHNT and CDR2 is YYREEE (reference sequence). CDR3 amino acids: CASSSLSGSPGANVLTF. DNA for the CDR3: TGTGCCAGCAGTTCCCTTAGCGGGAGCCCCGGGGCCAACGTCCTGACTTTC. Full variable domain (missing parts from reference TRBV5-4 and TRBJ2-6): ETGVTQSPTHLIKTRGQQVTLRCSSQSGHNTVSWYQQALGQGPQFIFQYYREEENGRGNFPPRFSGLQFPNYSSELNVNALELDDSALYLCASSSLSGSPGANVLTFGAGSRLTVL.

V gene TRBV19 combines with J gene TRBJ2-1, with no clear D. The CDR3 runs to 14 residues. CDR1 and CDR2 (germline): LNHDA, SQIVND (reference sequence). Trimming took 3 bases from V and 3 from J, leaving 9 bases between them. CDR3 in amino acids: CASSMGNHYNEQFF. In DNA form, the CDR3 reads TGTGCCAGTAGTATGGGAAATCACTACAATGAGCAGTTCTTC.

Remarks on this clone: Other nucleotide sequences from this sample produce the same CDR3. This chain connects TRBV28 to TRBJ1-1, with no clear D. CDR1 and CDR2 (germline): MDHEN, SYDVKM. The CDR3 loop spans 11 amino acids. V was pared by 6 bases and J by 5 bases, with 7 bases between. The CDR3: CASSVGTEAFF. The CDR3 DNA is TGTGCCAGCAGCGTAGGGACTGAAGCTTTCTTT.

V gene TRBV5-4 combines with J gene TRBJ2-5, with TRBD2 matching over 10 bases. Germline CDR1 SGHNT, CDR2 YYREEE (reference sequence). V shed 4 bases, J shed 5 bases, and the junction held 14 bases outside the gene matches. The CDR3 runs to 17 residues. In DNA, the CDR3 is TGTGCCAGCAGCCCCGGGTTAGCGGGAGGCGCTACGGAGACCCAGTACTTC. It yields the protein CASSPGLAGGATETQYF.

This clone has a single count. V and J are TRBV27 and TRBJ2-3; possible D gene TRBD2, 5 bases. The length of the CDR3 is 13 residues. The V end lost 6 bases, the J end lost 2 bases, and 9 bases lay between the germline ends. Germline assignment: CDR1 MNHEY and CDR2 SMNVEV (reference sequence). The CDR3 spells CASSREYTDTQYF. CDR3 DNA: TGTGCCAGCAGCCGGGAATACACAGATACGCAGTATTTT.

The V call is TRBV5-8, the J call TRBJ1-5; maybe TRBD1 (5 bases). V was clipped by 4 bases and J by 9 bases, with 11 bases between them. CDR3 length equals 12 residues. Germline CDR1 and CDR2: SGHTS and YDEGEE. The CDR3 nucleotides are TGTGCCAGCAGCGCCGGAGGGGTGCCCCAGCATTTT. Translation gives CASSAGGVPQHF.